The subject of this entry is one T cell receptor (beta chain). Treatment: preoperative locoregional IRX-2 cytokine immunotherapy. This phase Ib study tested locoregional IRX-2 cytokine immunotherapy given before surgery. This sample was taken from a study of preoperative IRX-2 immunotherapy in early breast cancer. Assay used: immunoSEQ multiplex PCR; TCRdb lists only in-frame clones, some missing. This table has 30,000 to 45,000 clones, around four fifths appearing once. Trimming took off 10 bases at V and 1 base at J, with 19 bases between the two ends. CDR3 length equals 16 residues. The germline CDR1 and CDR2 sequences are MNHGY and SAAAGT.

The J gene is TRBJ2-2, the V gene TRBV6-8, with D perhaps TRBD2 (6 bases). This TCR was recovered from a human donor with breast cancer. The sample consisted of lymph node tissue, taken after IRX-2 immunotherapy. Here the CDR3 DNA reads TGTGCCATACGAGGGAGACCGGGAGAGAACACCGGGGAGCTGTTTTTT. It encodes CAIRGRPGENTGELFF.